What follows are 11 T cell receptor beta chains derived from one specimen sequenced in a study of T cell clonality in common variable immunodeficiency. The data were produced by immunoSEQ multiplex PCR, yet TCRdb's version contains in-frame clones alone and is incomplete. Altogether some 33,000 clones were found in the sample, and no singletons occur. The specimen sequenced was peripheral blood mononuclear cells. These receptors were taken from a person between 18 and 69 years old in good health.

Ten or more counts support this clone. The read terminates 3 residues ahead of where the CDR3 ends, so the germline J gene completes it. This specimen includes other DNA sequences encoding the same CDR3. The rearrangement joins TRBV19 to TRBJ1-1; D not resolved. The V and J ends lost 5 bases and 0 bases respectively, with 10 bases between them. This CDR3 contains 14 residues. Per germline, CDR1 LNHDA and CDR2 SQIVND (reference sequence). The CDR3 spells CASSDPRLNTEAFF. The CDR3 bases that were read are TGTGCCAGTAGTGACCCTAGACTGAACACTGAA.

This clone showed up many times. The CDR3 extends 3 residues past the end of the read, so its final part is completed from the germline J gene. The rearrangement joins TRBV20-1 to TRBJ2-5; 14 nucleotides align to TRBD2. V was pared by 5 bases and J by 4 bases, with 3 bases of the junction left unmatched. The CDR3 has 14 residues. CDR1 and CDR2 from the germline V gene are DFQATT and SNEGSKA (reference sequence). The CDR3 region is CSARLAGGLETQYF. The CDR3 bases that were read are TGCAGTGCTCGACTAGCGGGAGGGTTAGAGACC.

About this clone itself: The sequenced fragment ends 3 residues before the CDR3 boundary, so the rest is inferred from the germline J gene. The J gene is TRBJ1-2, the V gene TRBV6-2 or TRBV6-3, with a tentative D call TRBD1 (5 bases). Germline CDR1 reads MNHEY; CDR2 reads SVGEGT. The CDR3 is 17 residues long. The chain's CDR3 is CASSPPRSWGSYNDYTF. The covered CDR3 bases are TGTGCCAGCAGCCCTCCGCGGTCCTGGGGCTCCTACAATGAC.

At least ten counts were recorded for this clone. The CDR3 is cut off 3 residues early in the read; its end comes from the germline J gene. The chain uses TRBV7-2 and TRBJ2-1; 7 bases line up with TRBD1. CDR3 size: 14 residues. V lost 1 base and J lost 6; bases outside the gene matches: 3. Germline-derived CDR1 and CDR2 are SGHTA and FQGNSA. The covered CDR3 bases are TGTGCCAGCAGCTTAGTGGCAGGGGGCAATGAG. Translating it yields CASSLVAGGNE. The full CDR3 is CASSLVAGGNEQFF.

Within the sample, this clone is medium-sized. The read is 3 residues too short to cover the CDR3 end, so that end is filled in from the germline J gene. This chain uses TRBV30 with TRBJ2-4; TRBD2 aligns across 9 bases. CDR1 and CDR2 from the germline V gene are GTSNPN and SVGIG (reference sequence). The ends lost 8 bases at V and 9 bases at J; junction bases unmatched: 8. The CDR3 spans 12 residues. CDR3 bases read: TGTGCCGGAGCGGGAGGCTCTAGCATT. This gives the protein CAGAGGSSI. The CDR3 in full is CAGAGGSSIQYF.

This clone was counted ten times or more. The CDR3 goes on 3 residues after the read ends, and that part is filled in from the germline J gene. The chain is built from TRBV7-9 and TRBJ2-1; D may correspond to TRBD1 or TRBD2 (6 bases each). This CDR3 has 14 amino acids. V was cut by 9 bases and J by 2 bases, with 14 bases left in between. From germline, CDR1 is SEHNR and CDR2 FQNEAQ (reference sequence). This CDR3 reads CASEEGVAYNEQFF. The sequenced part of the CDR3 DNA is TGTGCCAGTGAGGAGGGGGTAGCCTACAATGAG.

This clone occurred many times. The DNA ends 3 residues before the CDR3 does, and the rest of the CDR3 is filled in from the germline J gene. The V and J genes are TRBV20-1 and TRBJ2-5; TRBD2 aligns across 13 bases. Germline CDR1 DFQATT, CDR2 SNEGSKA (reference sequence). With V trimmed by 5 bases and J by 2 bases, 11 bases remained unmatched. This CDR3 is built from 17 residues. CDR3 residues: CSASRLTSGGTQETQYF. CDR3 DNA (partial): TGCAGTGCTTCCCGACTGACTAGCGGGGGGACTCAAGAGACC.

In this sample, this clone turned up many times. The read ends 3 residues before the CDR3 terminus; that terminus is restored from the germline J gene. The chain uses TRBV24-1 and TRBJ2-7; 9 bases line up with TRBD2. There are 15 residues in the CDR3. Germline lookup yields CDR1 KGHDR and CDR2 SFDVKD. J was trimmed by 4 bases and V by 3 bases; bases with no gene match: 6. Partial CDR3 DNA: TGTGCCACCAGTGATGAAGCTAGCGGGACTTACGAG. Translating gives CATSDEASGTYE. The whole CDR3 protein reads CATSDEASGTYEQYF.

The table lists this clone with many counts. The CDR3 end is not reached by the read, which stops 3 residues before it; the germline J gene fills it in. This sequence joins TRBV19 and TRBJ1-2; weak D call: TRBD1 (6 bases). This CDR3 has 14 residues. CDR1 and CDR2 from the germline V gene are LNHDA and SQIVND (reference sequence). CDR3 protein: CASSIDTGSGSYTF. The sequenced CDR3 bases are TGTGCCAGTAGTATAGACACAGGGTCCGGCAGC. Using reference TRBV19 and TRBJ1-2 for the parts outside the CDR3, the full variable domain is DGGITQSPKYLFRKEGQNVTLSCEQNLNHDAMYWYRQDPGQGLRLIYYSQIVNDFQKGDIAEGYSVSREKKESFPLTVTSAQKNPTAFYLCASSIDTGSGSYTFGSGTRLTVV.

This clone was found many times. The read falls 3 residues short of the CDR3 end, and the missing part is taken from the germline J gene. The V call is TRBV5-1, the J call TRBJ1-2; no clear D. V shed 1 base and J shed 7 bases, with 14 bases lying between them. This CDR3 spans 14 amino acids. Germline lookup yields CDR1 SGHRS and CDR2 YFSETQ. The CDR3: CASSLRPGNAGYTF. Partial CDR3 DNA: TGCGCCAGCAGCTTGCGTCCGGGGAACGCTGGC. The complete variable domain, with remaining parts taken from reference TRBV5-1 and TRBJ1-2, reads KAGVTQTPRYLIKTRGQQVTLSCSPISGHRSVSWYQQTPGQGLQFLFEYFSETQRNKGNFPGRFSGRQFSNSRSEMNVSTLELGDSALYLCASSLRPGNAGYTFGSGTRLTVV.

This clone has ten or more counts. The CDR3 goes on 3 residues after the read ends, and that part is filled in from the germline J gene. The chain uses TRBV30 and TRBJ2-5; the match to TRBD2 covers 12 bases. The trim removed 3 bases at V and 4 bases at J, leaving 3 bases unmatched. The CDR3 has 14 amino acids. Looked up from germline, CDR1 is GTSNPN and CDR2 is SVGIG (reference sequence). The covered CDR3 bases are TGTGCCTGGAGGCTAGCGGGAGGGTTAGAGACC. Its protein is CAWRLAGGLET. The complete CDR3 protein is CAWRLAGGLETQYF.